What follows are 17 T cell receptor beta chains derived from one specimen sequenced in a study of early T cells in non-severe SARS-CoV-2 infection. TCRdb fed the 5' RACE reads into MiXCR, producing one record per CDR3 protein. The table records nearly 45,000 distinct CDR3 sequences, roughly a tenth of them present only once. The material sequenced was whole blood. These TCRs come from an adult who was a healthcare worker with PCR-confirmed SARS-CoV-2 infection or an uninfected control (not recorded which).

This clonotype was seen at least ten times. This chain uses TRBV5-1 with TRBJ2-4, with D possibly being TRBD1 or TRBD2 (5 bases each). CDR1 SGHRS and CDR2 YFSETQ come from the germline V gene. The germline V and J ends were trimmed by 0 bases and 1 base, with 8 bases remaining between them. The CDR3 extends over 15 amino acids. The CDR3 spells CASSLAEGAKNIQYF. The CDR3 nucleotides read TGCGCCAGCAGCTTGGCCGAGGGGGCCAAAAACATTCAGTACTTC.

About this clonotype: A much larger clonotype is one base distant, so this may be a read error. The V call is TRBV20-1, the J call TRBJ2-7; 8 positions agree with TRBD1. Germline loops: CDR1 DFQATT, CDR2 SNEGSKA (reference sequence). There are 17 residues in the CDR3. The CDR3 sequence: CCARGSQGAAPSYEQYF. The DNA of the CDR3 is TGCTGTGCTAGAGGTAGTCAGGGGGCGGCCCCCTCCTACGAGCAGTACTTC.

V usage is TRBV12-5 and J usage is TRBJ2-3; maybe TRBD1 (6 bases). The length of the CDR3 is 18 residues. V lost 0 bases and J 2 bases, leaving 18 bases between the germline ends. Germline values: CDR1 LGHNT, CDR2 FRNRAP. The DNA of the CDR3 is TGTGCTAGTGGTTTGGTACGAGGGTGGCAGGGGAACACAGATACGCAGTATTTT. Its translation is CASGLVRGWQGNTDTQYF.

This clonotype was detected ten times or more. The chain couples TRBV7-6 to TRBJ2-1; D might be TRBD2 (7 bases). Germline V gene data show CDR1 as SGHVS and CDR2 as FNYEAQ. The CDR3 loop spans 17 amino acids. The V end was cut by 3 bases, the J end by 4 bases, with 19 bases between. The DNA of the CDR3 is TGTGCCAGCAGCTTGACAGGTGGGGGGGCATTTTACAATGAGCAGTTCTTC. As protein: CASSLTGGGAFYNEQFF.

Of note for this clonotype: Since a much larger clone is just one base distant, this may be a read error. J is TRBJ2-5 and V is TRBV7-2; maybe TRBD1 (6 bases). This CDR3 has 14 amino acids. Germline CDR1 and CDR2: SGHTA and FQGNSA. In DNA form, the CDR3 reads TGTGCCAGCAACCTACAGGGAGCGGAGGAGATCCAGTACTTC. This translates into CASNLQGAEEIQYF.

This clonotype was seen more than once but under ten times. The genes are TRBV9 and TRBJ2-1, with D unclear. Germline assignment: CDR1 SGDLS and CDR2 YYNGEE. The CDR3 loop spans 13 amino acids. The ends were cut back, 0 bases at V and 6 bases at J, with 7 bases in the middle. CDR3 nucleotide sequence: TGTGCCAGCAGCGTAGTGGATAGCAATGAGCAGTTCTTC. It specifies CASSVVDSNEQFF.

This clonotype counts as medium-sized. CDR3 nucleotides: TGTGCCAGCAGCATCTCATACAGGGATTCGACTGAAGCTTTCTTT. This translates into CASSISYRDSTEAFF. V is TRBV9 and J is TRBJ1-1; TRBD1 is a possible D gene (6 bases). V lost 4 bases and J 5 bases, leaving 18 bases between the germline ends. This CDR3 has 15 residues. The germline gives CDR1 SGDLS, CDR2 YYNGEE.

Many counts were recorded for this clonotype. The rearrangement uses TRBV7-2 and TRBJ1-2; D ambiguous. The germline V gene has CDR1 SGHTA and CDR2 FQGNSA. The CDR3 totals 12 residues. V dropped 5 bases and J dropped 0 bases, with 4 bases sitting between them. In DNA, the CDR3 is TGTGCCAGCAGCAATACTAACTATGGCTACACCTTC. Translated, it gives CASSNTNYGYTF.

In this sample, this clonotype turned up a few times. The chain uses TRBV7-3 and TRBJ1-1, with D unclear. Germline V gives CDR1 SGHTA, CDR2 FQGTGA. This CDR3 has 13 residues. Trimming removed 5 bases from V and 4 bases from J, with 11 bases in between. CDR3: CASSPERSTEAFF. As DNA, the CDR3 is TGTGCCAGCAGCCCAGAAAGAAGCACTGAAGCTTTCTTT.

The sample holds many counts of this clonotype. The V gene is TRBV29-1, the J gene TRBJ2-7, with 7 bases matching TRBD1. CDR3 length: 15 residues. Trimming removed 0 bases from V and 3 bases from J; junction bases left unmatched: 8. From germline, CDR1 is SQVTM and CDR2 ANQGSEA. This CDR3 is CSVEEGTGVGYEQYF. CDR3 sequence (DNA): TGCAGCGTTGAAGAGGGTACAGGGGTCGGCTACGAGCAGTACTTC.

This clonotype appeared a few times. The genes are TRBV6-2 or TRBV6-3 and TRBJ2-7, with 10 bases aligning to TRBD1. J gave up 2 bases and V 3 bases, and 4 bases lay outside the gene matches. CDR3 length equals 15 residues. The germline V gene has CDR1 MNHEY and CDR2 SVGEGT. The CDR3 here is CASSYTGQGAYEQYF. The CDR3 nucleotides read TGTGCCAGCAGTTATACCGGACAGGGGGCCTACGAGCAGTACTTC.

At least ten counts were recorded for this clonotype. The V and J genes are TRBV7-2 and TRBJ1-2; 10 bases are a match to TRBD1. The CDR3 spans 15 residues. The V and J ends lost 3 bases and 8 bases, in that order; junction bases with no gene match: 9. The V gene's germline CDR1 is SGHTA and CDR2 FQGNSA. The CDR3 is CASSLTGGQGGGYTF. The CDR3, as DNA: TGTGCCAGCAGCTTGACGGGCGGACAGGGGGGCGGCTACACCTTC.

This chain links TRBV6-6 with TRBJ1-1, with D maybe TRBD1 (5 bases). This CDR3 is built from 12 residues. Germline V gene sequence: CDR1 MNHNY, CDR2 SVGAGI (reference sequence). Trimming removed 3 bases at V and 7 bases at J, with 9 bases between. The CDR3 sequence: CASSYGGVEAFF. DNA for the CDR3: TGTGCCAGCAGTTATGGAGGGGTTGAAGCTTTCTTT.

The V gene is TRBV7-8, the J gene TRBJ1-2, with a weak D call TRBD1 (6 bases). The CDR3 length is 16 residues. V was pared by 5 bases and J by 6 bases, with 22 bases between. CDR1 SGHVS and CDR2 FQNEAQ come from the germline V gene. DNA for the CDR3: TGTGCCAGCAGCCCATACGACAGGAAGACTGGGGATGGCTACACCTTC. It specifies CASSPYDRKTGDGYTF. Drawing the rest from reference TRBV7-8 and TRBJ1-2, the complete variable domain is GAGVSQSPRYKVAKRGQDVALRCDPISGHVSLFWYQQALGQGPEFLTYFQNEAQLDKSGLPSDRFFAERPEGSVSTLKIQRTQQEDSAVYLCASSPYDRKTGDGYTFGSGTRLTVV.

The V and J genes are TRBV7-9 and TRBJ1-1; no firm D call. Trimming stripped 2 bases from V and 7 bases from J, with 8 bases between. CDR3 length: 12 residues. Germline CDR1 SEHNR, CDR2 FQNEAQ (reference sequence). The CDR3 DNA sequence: TGTGCCAGCAGCTTAAGTAGGTTTGAAGCTTTCTTT. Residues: CASSLSRFEAFF.

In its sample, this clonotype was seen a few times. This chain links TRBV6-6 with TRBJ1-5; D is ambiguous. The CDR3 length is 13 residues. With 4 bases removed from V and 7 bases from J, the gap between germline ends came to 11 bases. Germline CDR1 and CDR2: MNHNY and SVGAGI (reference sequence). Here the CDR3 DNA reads TGTGCCAGCAGTTCCCCCGGGATACAGCCCCAGCATTTT. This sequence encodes CASSSPGIQPQHF.

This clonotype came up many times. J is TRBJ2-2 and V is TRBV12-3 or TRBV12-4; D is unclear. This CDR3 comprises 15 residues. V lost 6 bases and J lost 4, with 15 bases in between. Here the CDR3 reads CASSQDPRSTGELFF. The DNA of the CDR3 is TGTGCCAGCAGCCAGGACCCGCGGAGCACCGGGGAGCTGTTTTTT.